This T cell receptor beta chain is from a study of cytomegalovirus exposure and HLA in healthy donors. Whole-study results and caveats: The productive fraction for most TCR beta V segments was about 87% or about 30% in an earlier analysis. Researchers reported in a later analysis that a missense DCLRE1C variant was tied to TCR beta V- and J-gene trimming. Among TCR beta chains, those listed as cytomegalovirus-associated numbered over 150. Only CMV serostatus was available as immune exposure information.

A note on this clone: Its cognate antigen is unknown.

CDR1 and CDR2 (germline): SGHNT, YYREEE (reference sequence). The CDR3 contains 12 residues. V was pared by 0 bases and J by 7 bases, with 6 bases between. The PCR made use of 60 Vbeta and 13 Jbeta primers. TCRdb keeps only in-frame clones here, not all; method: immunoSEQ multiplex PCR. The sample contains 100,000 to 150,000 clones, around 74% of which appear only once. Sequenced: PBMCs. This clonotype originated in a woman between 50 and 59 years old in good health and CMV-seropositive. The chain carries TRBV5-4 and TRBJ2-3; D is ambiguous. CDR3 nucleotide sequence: TGTGCCAGCAGCTTGGACTACCATACGCAGTATTTT. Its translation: CASSLDYHTQYF.